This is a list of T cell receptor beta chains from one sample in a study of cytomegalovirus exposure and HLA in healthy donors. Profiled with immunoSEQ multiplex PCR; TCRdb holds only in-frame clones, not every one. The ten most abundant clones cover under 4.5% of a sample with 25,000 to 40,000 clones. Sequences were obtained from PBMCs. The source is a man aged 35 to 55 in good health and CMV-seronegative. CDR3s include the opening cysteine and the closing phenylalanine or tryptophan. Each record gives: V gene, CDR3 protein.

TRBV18 CASSPSGQPNEKLFF
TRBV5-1 CATSLEGANTGELFF
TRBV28 CASSYQATNEKLFF
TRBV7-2 CASSLEAALSNEQFF
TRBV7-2 CASSPVTGSNSPLHF
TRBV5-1 CASSRTGGSYEQYF
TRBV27 CASRLAGFSDNEQFF
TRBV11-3 CASSLGSGINEQFF
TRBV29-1 CSVEIENYEQYF
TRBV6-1 CASRSNSILFF
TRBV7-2 CASSLVKGQETQYF
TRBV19 CASQAQTGHSLNYGYTF
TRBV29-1 CSVDWDRDNYGYTF
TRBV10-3 CAISEPQREAYEQYF
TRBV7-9 CASSLLGGETQYF
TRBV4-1 CASSQTGLRGRGSNQPQHF
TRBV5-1 CASSLTGAEQYF
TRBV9 CASSARGGLAGQETQYF